Each of the 7 T cell receptor beta chains below was sequenced from the same sample in a study of cytomegalovirus exposure and HLA in healthy donors. The PCR contained 60 Vbeta and 13 Jbeta primers. Libraries were prepared by immunoSEQ multiplex PCR; TCRdb keeps only in-frame clonotypes and omits some of them. The listing records around 42,000 clones. The specimen was PBMCs. These receptors were obtained from a man aged 30 to 39 in good health and CMV-seronegative.

The chain couples TRBV18 to TRBJ1-1, with D unclear. Trimming pared 5 bases from V and 3 bases from J, leaving 10 bases between. This CDR3 contains 13 residues. Germline loops: CDR1 KGHSH, CDR2 LQKENI. The CDR3 coding sequence is TGTGCCAGCTCATCTGACACTCACACTGAAGCTTTCTTT. It is translated as CASSSDTHTEAFF.

V and J are TRBV7-9 and TRBJ1-4; the match to TRBD1 covers 7 bases. The CDR3 consists of 14 residues. Per the germline V gene, CDR1 is SEHNR and CDR2 is FQNEAQ (reference sequence). With 8 bases clipped from V and 8 bases from J, the junction kept 11 bases outside the gene matches. The CDR3 nucleotides are TGTGCCAGCTATAAGACAGGGACGCGCGAAAAACTGTTTTTT. It yields the protein CASYKTGTREKLFF.

The rearrangement uses TRBV30 and TRBJ1-1; D gene uncertain. Germline V gives CDR1 GTSNPN, CDR2 SVGIG (reference sequence). This CDR3 comprises 13 residues. V gave up 4 bases and J gave up 1 base, with 10 bases separating them. The CDR3 sequence is CAWTGESNTEAFF. CDR3 sequence (DNA): TGTGCCTGGACCGGGGAGTCGAACACTGAAGCTTTCTTT.

The J gene is TRBJ1-2, the V gene TRBV10-3; D may be TRBD1 (6 bases). The germline CDR1 and CDR2 sequences are ENHRY and SYGVKD. The V end lost 2 bases, the J end lost 6 bases, and 10 bases lay between the germline ends. There are 13 residues in the CDR3. The CDR3: CAISETGSDGYTF. As DNA, the CDR3 is TGTGCCATCAGTGAGACAGGGTCTGATGGCTACACCTTC.

This chain joins TRBV9 and TRBJ2-3; D is perhaps TRBD2 (6 bases). Deletions cut 0 bases from V and 0 bases from J, with 8 bases between. CDR1 and CDR2 from the germline V gene are SGDLS and YYNGEE. CDR3 length equals 15 residues. The CDR3 nucleotides read TGTGCCAGCAGCGTAGGGCTAGCGAGCACAGATACGCAGTATTTT. Encoded protein: CASSVGLASTDTQYF.

V gene TRBV9 combines with J gene TRBJ2-7; 9 bases agree with TRBD1. Germline V gene data show CDR1 as SGDLS and CDR2 as YYNGEE. The V and J ends lost 3 bases and 4 bases, in that order; junction bases with no gene match: 5. The CDR3 extends over 14 amino acids. CDR3 nucleotides: TGTGCCAGCAGCGCTGGACAGGGGCCATACGAGCAGTACTTC. Translation: CASSAGQGPYEQYF.

The chain couples TRBV5-3 to TRBJ1-6, with TRBD1 matching 7 bases. TRBV5-3 is classed as an ORF, of uncertain function. J gave up 6 bases and V 0 bases, and 9 bases lay outside the gene matches. There are 17 residues in the CDR3. CDR3 bases: TGTGCCAGAAGCTTGGTCGGACAGGTAGTCCGTAATTCACCCCTCCACTTT. Its protein is CARSLVGQVVRNSPLHF.